This T cell receptor (beta chain) appears in the sequencing data of a study of blood T cells in healthy people across ages. Findings of the study overall: Per million T cells, TCR beta diversity dropped roughly linearly as age increased. Diversity estimates from one million T cells were considered underestimates. As naive T cell percentage varied, TCR beta diversity correlated strongly with it. Among long-lived donors, naive CD4+ cells were more numerous and diversity higher than in aged donors.

A sample-barcoded 5' primer and a J-beta primer mix were used in a second PCR of roughly 6 to 12 cycles. TCRdb re-called the 5' RACE reads through MiXCR, storing one row per CDR3 protein. The sample carries approximately 1.5 million distinct CDR3 sequences, 34% recorded once. CDR1 and CDR2 from the germline V gene are SGHRS and YFSETQ. This CDR3 region has 15 residues. Trimming removed 4 bases from V and 6 bases from J; junction bases left unmatched: 10. A few counts support this clonotype. Its specificity is unknown. The chain carries TRBV5-1 and TRBJ2-3; 8 nucleotides line up with TRBD1. The receptor comes from a woman aged 30 to 39 in good health. Input material: blood. In DNA, the CDR3 is TGCGCCAGCAGCCCGGCCGTCAGGGGGCGGGATACGCAGTATTTT. The encoded protein is CASSPAVRGRDTQYF.